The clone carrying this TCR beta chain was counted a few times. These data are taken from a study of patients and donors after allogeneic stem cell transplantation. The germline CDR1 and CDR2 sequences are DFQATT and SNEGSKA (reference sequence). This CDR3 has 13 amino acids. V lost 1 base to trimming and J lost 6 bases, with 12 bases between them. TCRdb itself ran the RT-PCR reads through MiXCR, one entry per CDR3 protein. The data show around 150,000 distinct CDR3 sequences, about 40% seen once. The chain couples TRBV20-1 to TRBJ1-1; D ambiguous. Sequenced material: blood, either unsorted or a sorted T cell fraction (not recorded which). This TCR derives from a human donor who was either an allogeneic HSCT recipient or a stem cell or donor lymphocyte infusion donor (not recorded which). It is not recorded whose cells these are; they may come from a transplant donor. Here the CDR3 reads CSARARNPAEAFF. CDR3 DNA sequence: TGCAGTGCTAGAGCAAGGAATCCGGCTGAAGCTTTCTTT.